The clone carrying this T cell receptor (beta chain) was found a few times. Its antigen is undetermined. The source of the sample is a study of T cells in Graves' hyperthyroidism and ophthalmopathy. Amplification yielded TCR beta CDR3 regions, with RNA transcripts as the source. HTBI primers drove first-round RT-PCR of the TCR CDR3. TCRdb fed the multiplex PCR reads into MiXCR, producing one record per CDR3 protein. This table holds about 400,000 distinct CDR3 sequences, 15% found once. V lost 6 bases and J lost 0, with 21 bases in between. Germline assignment: CDR1 SQVTM and CDR2 ANQGSEA. This CDR3 has 16 amino acids. Study-level points and caveats: Stable hyperthyroidism and ophthalmopathy were separated using 13 V-J signatures. Most thyroid clonotypes that were expanded above 0.001 also turned up in blood.

The TCR comes from a woman aged 25-40 years with Graves' hyperthyroidism. Sequencing was carried out using blood. This rearrangement joins TRBV29-1 to TRBJ2-7; D perhaps matches TRBD2 (6 bases). The CDR3 DNA follows: TGCAGCGTCACCCCCCGGGGGACTGGGGCCTCCTACGAGCAGTACTTC. Amino acid sequence: CSVTPRGTGASYEQYF.